The 20 T cell receptor beta chains reported below all come from one sample, sequenced in a study of T-cell reconstitution after alpha-beta-depleted transplantation in children (dated by TCRdb to the mid-2010s). The library was produced with PCR. Data came from an Illumina HiSeq 2500. To normalize quantification of the TCRbeta repertoire, the TCR libraries were built with molecular barcoding that relied on unique molecular identifiers. Using fastp at Q25 and MiXCR, TCRdb reprocessed the public reads and kept productive beta chains. Every CDR3 protein is listed once, alongside the most common genes and DNA of its rows. This sample is represented by approximately 490,000 distinct CDR3 sequences; around 12% of them were singletons. Under 7% of the sample belongs to the ten largest clones. Sequencing used PBMCs from the stem cell graft donor, obtained from the stem cell graft. The receptors originated from a human donor who donated a stem cell graft to a child with combined immunodeficiency.

This clonotype showed up just a few times. The chain uses TRBV29-1 and TRBJ1-1; TRBD1 might be the D (5 bases). Germline lookup yields CDR1 SQVTM and CDR2 ANQGSEA. V was shortened by 4 bases and J by 0 bases, with 9 bases between the two germline ends. The length of the CDR3 is 13 residues. The CDR3 sequence is CSVAWTMNTEAFF. The CDR3 region has the DNA TGCAGCGTTGCCTGGACAATGAACACTGAAGCTTTCTTT.

This clonotype was found many times. The rearrangement joins TRBV20-1 to TRBJ2-3; D is ambiguous. CDR3 size: 13 residues. Trimming shortened V by 3 bases and J by 0 bases, and 7 bases separated the two germline ends. Germline V gives CDR1 DFQATT, CDR2 SNEGSKA (reference sequence). The CDR3 nucleotides read TGCAGTGCTAGTAAGCATAGCACAGATACGCAGTATTTT. Its translation: CSASKHSTDTQYF.

The chain couples TRBV4-2 to TRBJ2-7, with D tentatively TRBD1 (6 bases). The CDR3 loop spans 15 amino acids. The V and J ends lost 1 base and 2 bases respectively, with 12 bases between them. Germline lookup yields CDR1 LGHNA and CDR2 YNFKEQ. The chain's CDR3 is CASSQAGRDTYEQYF. CDR3 DNA: TGTGCCAGCAGCCAAGCGGGCAGGGACACCTACGAGCAGTACTTC.

The chain recombines TRBV19 with TRBJ2-1, with TRBD1 matching 8 bases. Losses at the gene ends were 5 bases for V and 9 bases for J; bases not matched to a gene: 9. The CDR3 runs 14 residues. Germline V lookup: CDR1 LNHDA, CDR2 SQIVND (reference sequence). This CDR3 reads CASSPPGQGGEQFF. In DNA, the CDR3 is TGTGCCAGTAGTCCTCCCGGACAGGGCGGTGAGCAGTTCTTC.

In its sample, this clonotype was seen many times. This chain links TRBV6-2 or TRBV6-3 with TRBJ1-1; possibly TRBD1 for D (6 bases). Germline values: CDR1 MNHEY, CDR2 SVGEGT. The CDR3 contains 12 residues. The V gene lost 6 bases and the J gene lost 11 bases, with 16 bases spanning the gap. The CDR3 loop is CASRGGDAGAFF. The CDR3 DNA reads as TGTGCCAGCAGGGGGGGCGACGCTGGTGCTTTCTTT.

The chain joins TRBV3-1 to TRBJ2-1; D remains ambiguous. There are 14 residues in the CDR3. Trimming pared 4 bases from V and 8 bases from J, leaving 15 bases between. Looked up from germline, CDR1 is LGHDT and CDR2 is YNNKEL (reference sequence). In nucleotides, the CDR3 is TGTGCCAGCAGCCGCACCGGCTGGTCCGATGAGCAGTTCTTC. Amino acid sequence: CASSRTGWSDEQFF.

This clonotype was recorded once. The V call is TRBV6-1, the J call TRBJ2-1, with TRBD1 matching over 8 bases. With V trimmed by 6 bases and J by 5 bases, 9 bases remained unmatched. The CDR3 consists of 15 residues. Looked up from germline, CDR1 is MNHNS and CDR2 is SASEGT. The CDR3 spells CASSRPGQANNEQFF. The CDR3 DNA reads TGTGCCAGCAGCCGTCCGGGACAGGCAAACAATGAGCAGTTCTTC.

In this sample, this clonotype turned up many times. The chain couples TRBV5-4 to TRBJ2-1; tentatively, D is TRBD2 (5 bases). This CDR3 has 13 amino acids. The germline V gene encodes CDR1 SGHNT and CDR2 YYREEE (reference sequence). The V and J ends lost 1 base and 6 bases respectively, with 8 bases between them. The CDR3 DNA sequence: TGTGCCAGCAGCTTGACTAGTCCCAATGAGCAGTTCTTC. It is translated as CASSLTSPNEQFF.

Only a few counts were recorded for this clonotype. The chain is built from TRBV12-3 or TRBV12-4 and TRBJ1-5; no definite D call. The CDR3 length is 14 residues. V gave up 2 bases and J gave up 3 bases, with 8 bases separating them. The CDR3 DNA reads TGTGCCAGCAGTTTACGGGAGTCCAATCAGCCCCAGCATTTT. Translating gives CASSLRESNQPQHF.

This clonotype was observed a few times. The gene calls are TRBV20-1 and TRBJ2-2; D is perhaps TRBD1 or TRBD2 (6 bases each). Germline loops: CDR1 DFQATT, CDR2 SNEGSKA (reference sequence). There are 15 residues in the CDR3. The ends were cut back, 2 bases at V and 5 bases at J, with 15 bases in the middle. In nucleotides, the CDR3 is TGCAGTGCTAGATCCCCGGGGGCGGTAACCGGGGAGCTGTTTTTT. It yields the protein CSARSPGAVTGELFF.

The table lists this clonotype with many counts. The CDR3 nucleotides read TGTGCCAGCAGCTTGACTAGCGGGGCCTACGAGCAGTACTTC. Translating it yields CASSLTSGAYEQYF. The rearrangement uses TRBV5-5 and TRBJ2-7; 10 nucleotides align to TRBD2. The V gene's germline CDR1 is SGHKS and CDR2 YYEKEE (reference sequence). This CDR3 has 14 amino acids. The V gene end was trimmed by 1 base and the J gene end by 2 bases; junction bases not matched to a gene: 0.

The genes are TRBV12-3 or TRBV12-4 and TRBJ2-3, with 9 bases matching TRBD2. The CDR3 covers 17 residues. V lost 2 bases and J lost 0; bases outside the gene matches: 6. CDR3 protein: CASSLSKRGASTDTQYF. As DNA, the CDR3 is TGTGCCAGCAGTTTATCGAAGCGGGGGGCGAGCACAGATACGCAGTATTTT.

The chain joins TRBV29-1 to TRBJ2-7; D may be TRBD1 or TRBD2 (6 bases each). Trimming removed 7 bases at V and 0 bases at J, with 13 bases between. CDR3 length: 13 residues. The germline gives CDR1 SQVTM, CDR2 ANQGSEA. The CDR3 bases are TGCAGCGCCTGGAGGGGGAGCTCCTACGAGCAGTACTTC. This gives the protein CSAWRGSSYEQYF.

This clonotype was counted a few times. The chain combines TRBV7-3 with TRBJ2-1; 11 bases are a match to TRBD2. Germline V CDR1 and CDR2: SGHTA, FQGTGA. The CDR3 extends over 16 amino acids. Trimming took 4 bases from V and 9 from J; bases not matched to a gene: 11. The CDR3 is CASSSSRLAGITEQFF. Here the CDR3 DNA reads TGTGCCAGCAGCTCGTCAAGACTAGCGGGGATTACTGAGCAGTTCTTC.

This clonotype was counted at least ten times. This chain links TRBV20-1 with TRBJ1-5; D gene ambiguous. This CDR3 contains 15 residues. CDR1 and CDR2 from the germline V gene are DFQATT and SNEGSKA (reference sequence). The V end lost 7 bases, the J end lost 3 bases, and 19 bases lay between the germline ends. This CDR3 reads CSVQNAGRNNQPQHF. The CDR3 coding sequence is TGCAGTGTCCAGAACGCCGGAAGGAACAATCAGCCCCAGCATTTT.

This chain joins TRBV5-1 and TRBJ2-1; 7 nucleotides agree with TRBD2. Trimming cost V 6 bases and J 2 bases; bases outside gene matches: 11. The CDR3 is 16 residues long. Germline V lookup: CDR1 SGHRS, CDR2 YFSETQ. In DNA, the CDR3 is TGCGCCAGCACCAATACGTTAGCGGGTGCCTACAATGAGCAGTTCTTC. Protein product: CASTNTLAGAYNEQFF.

This clonotype has just a few counts. The gene calls are TRBV7-6 and TRBJ2-5; D gene unclear. CDR1 is SGHVS and CDR2 is FNYEAQ in the germline V gene. The CDR3 sequence is 17 residues long. Deletions cut 4 bases from V and 1 base from J, with 19 bases between. CDR3 DNA: TGTGCCAGCAGCTCCCGCTCGATAGGACGGATCCAAGAGACCCAGTACTTC. Amino acid sequence: CASSSRSIGRIQETQYF.

The sample holds a few counts of this clonotype. The chain combines TRBV18 with TRBJ1-5, with 7 bases fitting TRBD1. CDR1 is KGHSH and CDR2 is LQKENI in the germline V gene. The CDR3 has 14 residues. V shed 3 bases and J 3 bases; nucleotides not matched to a gene: 2. The CDR3 region is CASSPGQFNQPQHF. The CDR3 DNA reads as TGTGCCAGCTCACCGGGACAGTTCAATCAGCCCCAGCATTTT.

V and J are TRBV28 and TRBJ2-2; no clear D gene. This CDR3 is 13 amino acids long. V dropped 6 bases and J dropped 5 bases, with 10 bases sitting between them. Germline V CDR1 and CDR2: MDHEN, SYDVKM. Here the CDR3 reads CASSPKFTGELFF. The CDR3 nucleotides are TGTGCCAGCAGCCCGAAATTTACCGGGGAGCTGTTTTTT.

V and J are TRBV6-2 or TRBV6-3 and TRBJ2-7; TRBD1 aligns across 7 bases. Trimming took 0 bases from V and 4 from J; bases not matched to a gene: 12. The CDR3 runs to 17 residues. From germline, CDR1 is MNHEY and CDR2 SVGEGT. CDR3 in amino acids: CASSYSTVQGSLYEQYF. The CDR3 region has the DNA TGTGCCAGCAGTTACTCGACCGTACAGGGGAGTTTATACGAGCAGTACTTC.